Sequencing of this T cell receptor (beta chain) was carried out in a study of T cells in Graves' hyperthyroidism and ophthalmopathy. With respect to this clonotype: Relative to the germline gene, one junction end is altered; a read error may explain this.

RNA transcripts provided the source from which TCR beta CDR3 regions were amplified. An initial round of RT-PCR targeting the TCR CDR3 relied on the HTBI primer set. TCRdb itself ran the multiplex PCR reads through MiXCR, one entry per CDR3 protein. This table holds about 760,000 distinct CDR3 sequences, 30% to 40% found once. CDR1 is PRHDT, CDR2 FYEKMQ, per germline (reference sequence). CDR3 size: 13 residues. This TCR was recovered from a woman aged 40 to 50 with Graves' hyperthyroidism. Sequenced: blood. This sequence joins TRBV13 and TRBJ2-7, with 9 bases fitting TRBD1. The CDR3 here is CASHGTGSYEQSF. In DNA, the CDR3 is TGTGCCAGCCACGGGACAGGGTCCTACGAGCAGTCCTTC.